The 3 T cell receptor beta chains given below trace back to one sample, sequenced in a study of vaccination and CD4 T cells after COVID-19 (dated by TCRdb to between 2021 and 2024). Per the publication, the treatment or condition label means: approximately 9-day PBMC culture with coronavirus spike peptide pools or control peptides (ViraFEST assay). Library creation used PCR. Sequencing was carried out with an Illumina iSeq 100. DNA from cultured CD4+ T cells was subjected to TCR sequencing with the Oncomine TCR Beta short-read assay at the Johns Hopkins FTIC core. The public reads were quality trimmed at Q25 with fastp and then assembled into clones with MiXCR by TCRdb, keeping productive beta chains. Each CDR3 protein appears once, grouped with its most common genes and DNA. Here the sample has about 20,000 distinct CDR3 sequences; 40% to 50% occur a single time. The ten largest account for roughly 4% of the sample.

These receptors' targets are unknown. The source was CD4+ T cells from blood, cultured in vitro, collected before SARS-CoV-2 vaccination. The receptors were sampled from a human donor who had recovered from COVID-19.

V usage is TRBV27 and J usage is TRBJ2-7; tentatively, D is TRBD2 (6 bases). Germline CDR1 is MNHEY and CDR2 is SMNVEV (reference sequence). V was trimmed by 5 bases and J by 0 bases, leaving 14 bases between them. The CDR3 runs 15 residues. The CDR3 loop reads CASSGRDSSSYEQYF. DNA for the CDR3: TGTGCCAGCAGTGGACGGGACTCGAGCTCCTACGAGCAGTACTTC.

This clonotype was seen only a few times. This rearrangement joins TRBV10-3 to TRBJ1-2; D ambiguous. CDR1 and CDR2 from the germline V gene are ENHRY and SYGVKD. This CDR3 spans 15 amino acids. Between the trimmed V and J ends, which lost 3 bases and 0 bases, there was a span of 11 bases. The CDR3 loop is CAISDYKTANYGYTF. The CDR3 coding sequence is TGTGCCATCAGTGATTATAAAACAGCTAACTATGGCTACACCTTC.

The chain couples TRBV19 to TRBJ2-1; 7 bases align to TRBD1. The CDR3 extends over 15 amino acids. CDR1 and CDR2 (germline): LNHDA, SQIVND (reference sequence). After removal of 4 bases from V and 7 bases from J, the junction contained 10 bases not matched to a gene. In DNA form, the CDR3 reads TGTGCCAGTAGTAGGAGACAGGGTTTTCGGAATGAGCAGTTCTTC. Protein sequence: CASSRRQGFRNEQFF.